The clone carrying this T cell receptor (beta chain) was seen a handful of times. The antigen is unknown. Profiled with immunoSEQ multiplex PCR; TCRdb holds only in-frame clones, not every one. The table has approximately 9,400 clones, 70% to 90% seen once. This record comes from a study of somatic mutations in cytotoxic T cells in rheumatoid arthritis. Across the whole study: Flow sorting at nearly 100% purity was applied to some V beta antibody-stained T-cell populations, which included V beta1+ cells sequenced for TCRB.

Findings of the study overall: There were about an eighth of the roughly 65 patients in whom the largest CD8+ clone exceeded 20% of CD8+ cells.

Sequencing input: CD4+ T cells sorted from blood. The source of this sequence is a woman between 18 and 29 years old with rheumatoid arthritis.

CDR3 sequence: CAWSGEREPYEQYF. Here the CDR3 DNA reads TGTGCCTGGTCAGGGGAGCGGGAACCCTACGAGCAGTACTTC. The chain joins TRBV30 to TRBJ2-7; maybe TRBD2 (7 bases). The length of the CDR3 is 14 residues. Looked up from germline, CDR1 is GTSNPN and CDR2 is SVGIG (reference sequence). Trimming stripped 5 bases from V and 2 bases from J, with 16 bases between.